These T cell receptor beta chains were read from a single sample in a study of blood T cell repertoires in COVID-19. Produced via immunoSEQ multiplex PCR; TCRdb's table is partial and in-frame only. The table includes 250,000 or so clones, around nine tenths detected once. The sequenced material came from PBMCs or T cells enriched from blood (not recorded which). The receptors derive from a woman between 18 and 30 years old who had recovered from COVID-19. Each CDR3 is given with its conserved first and last residue. Each record gives: V gene, clone size, D gene, CDR3 length, J gene, CDR3 DNA, CDR3 protein. The D gene is left open where the match is weak. Part of the rows lack a size; the others show once, few, many or a class for expanded clones.

v_gene: TRBV27; abundance: -; d_gene: TRBD1; len: 15; j_gene: TRBJ2-2; CDR3nt: TGTGCCAGCAGTTTCAGACAGGGAAACACCGGGGAGCTGTTTTTT; CDR3aa: CASSFRQGNTGELFF
v_gene: TRBV19; abundance: -; d_gene: -; len: 17; j_gene: TRBJ2-5; CDR3nt: TGTGCCAGTAGTATAGATCCCACAGGGCCCCTGGAAGAGACCCAGTACTTC; CDR3aa: CASSIDPTGPLEETQYF
v_gene: TRBV3-1/TRBV3-2; abundance: -; d_gene: -; len: 14; j_gene: TRBJ1-1; CDR3nt: TGTGCCAGCAGCCAGGGTGGGAGCTCGACTGAAGCTTTCTTT; CDR3aa: CASSQGGSSTEAFF
v_gene: TRBV29-1; abundance: -; d_gene: TRBD1; len: 13; j_gene: TRBJ2-7; CDR3nt: TGCAGCGTTGAAGTGACAGGGATATACGAGCAGTACTTC; CDR3aa: CSVEVTGIYEQYF
v_gene: TRBV19; abundance: -; d_gene: -; len: 14; j_gene: TRBJ1-1; CDR3nt: TGTGCCAGTAGTCCCACCGGGGGGAGAGCTGAAGCTTTCTTT; CDR3aa: CASSPTGGRAEAFF
v_gene: TRBV12-3/TRBV12-4; abundance: -; d_gene: -; len: 12; j_gene: TRBJ2-2; CDR3nt: TGTGCCAGCTCTGAGTACACCGGGGAGCTGTTTTTT; CDR3aa: CASSEYTGELFF
v_gene: TRBV7-2; abundance: -; d_gene: -; len: 15; j_gene: TRBJ1-5; CDR3nt: TGTGCCAGCAGCTTTCGAGGATATAGCAATCAGCCCCAGCATTTT; CDR3aa: CASSFRGYSNQPQHF
v_gene: TRBV27; abundance: once; d_gene: -; len: 16; j_gene: TRBJ2-3; CDR3nt: TGTGCCAGCAGTTCGACCGCAGGATACGCCACAGATACGCAGTATTTT; CDR3aa: CASSSTAGYATDTQYF
v_gene: TRBV12-5; abundance: few; d_gene: -; len: 14; j_gene: TRBJ2-3; CDR3nt: TGTGCTAGTGGTTTGATGAGCCGCACAGATACGCAGTATTTT; CDR3aa: CASGLMSRTDTQYF
v_gene: TRBV5-6; abundance: few; d_gene: TRBD1; len: 14; j_gene: TRBJ1-2; CDR3nt: TGTGCCAGCAGCCGACCGGGACAGACCTATGGCTACACCTTC; CDR3aa: CASSRPGQTYGYTF
v_gene: TRBV4-1; abundance: few; d_gene: TRBD2; len: 16; j_gene: TRBJ2-7; CDR3nt: TGCGCCAGCAGCCAAGATCTTACTAGCGGTTCCTACGAGCAGTACTTC; CDR3aa: CASSQDLTSGSYEQYF
v_gene: TRBV6-6; abundance: -; d_gene: TRBD1; len: 13; j_gene: TRBJ1-5; CDR3nt: TGTGCCAGCAGTGGACAGGGGCGTCAGCCCCAGCATTTT; CDR3aa: CASSGQGRQPQHF
v_gene: TRBV27; abundance: -; d_gene: -; len: 13; j_gene: TRBJ2-7; CDR3nt: TGTGCCAGCGGGAGACTAGAAGCCTACGAGCAGTACTTC; CDR3aa: CASGRLEAYEQYF
v_gene: TRBV20-1; abundance: -; d_gene: -; len: 15; j_gene: TRBJ1-3; CDR3nt: TGCAGTGCTAGTCCCCAGGGCCTCTCTGGAAACACCATATATTTT; CDR3aa: CSASPQGLSGNTIYF
v_gene: TRBV11-2; abundance: once; d_gene: -; len: 18; j_gene: TRBJ2-2; CDR3nt: TGTGCCAGCAGCCCCGTACGGCCTAGCTGGGTAAACACGGGGGAGCTGTTTTTT; CDR3aa: CASSPVRPSWVNTGELFF
v_gene: TRBV29-1; abundance: -; d_gene: -; len: 14; j_gene: TRBJ1-3; CDR3nt: TGCAGCGTTGAAACGGGGTCGGAGGGAAACACCATATATTTT; CDR3aa: CSVETGSEGNTIYF
v_gene: TRBV12-3/TRBV12-4; abundance: -; d_gene: -; len: 13; j_gene: TRBJ1-4; CDR3nt: TGTGCCAGCAGTTTCTCAGGGGTTGAAAAACTGTTTTTT; CDR3aa: CASSFSGVEKLFF
v_gene: TRBV5-1; abundance: few; d_gene: TRBD2; len: 18; j_gene: TRBJ2-7; CDR3nt: TGCGCCAGCAGCTTCGGGGGACGGACTAGCGGGAGAGGGGACGAGCAGTACTTC; CDR3aa: CASSFGGRTSGRGDEQYF
v_gene: TRBV9; abundance: -; d_gene: TRBD2; len: 15; j_gene: TRBJ2-3; CDR3nt: TGTGCCAGCAGCGAACTAGCGGGGACGCCAGATACGCAGTATTTT; CDR3aa: CASSELAGTPDTQYF
v_gene: TRBV29-1; abundance: -; d_gene: -; len: 15; j_gene: TRBJ2-3; CDR3nt: TGCAGCGTTGAAGAGGACTTTACTAGCACAGATACGCAGTATTTT; CDR3aa: CSVEEDFTSTDTQYF
v_gene: TRBV27; abundance: -; d_gene: TRBD1; len: 15; j_gene: TRBJ1-3; CDR3nt: TGTGCCAGCAGGCTTAACAGGGGGCGCGGAAACACCATATATTTT; CDR3aa: CASRLNRGRGNTIYF
v_gene: TRBV7-2; abundance: -; d_gene: TRBD2; len: 16; j_gene: TRBJ2-1; CDR3nt: TGTGCCAGCAGCTTAGTCGGCGGGGGGGCGAACAATGAGCAGTTCTTC; CDR3aa: CASSLVGGGANNEQFF
v_gene: TRBV5-1; abundance: -; d_gene: -; len: 12; j_gene: TRBJ2-7; CDR3nt: TGCGCCAGCAGCTTGCAGGGGTACGAGCAGTACTTC; CDR3aa: CASSLQGYEQYF
v_gene: TRBV6-5; abundance: -; d_gene: -; len: 12; j_gene: TRBJ2-3; CDR3nt: TGTGCCAGCAGTTCTCCCACAGATACGCAGTATTTT; CDR3aa: CASSSPTDTQYF
v_gene: TRBV10-3; abundance: -; d_gene: -; len: 11; j_gene: TRBJ2-5; CDR3nt: TGTGCCATCAGGGACACGGAGACCCAGTACTTC; CDR3aa: CAIRDTETQYF
v_gene: TRBV5-4; abundance: -; d_gene: TRBD1; len: 12; j_gene: TRBJ2-7; CDR3nt: TGTGCCAGCTTGGGACAGGGTGACGAGCAGTACTTC; CDR3aa: CASLGQGDEQYF
v_gene: TRBV27; abundance: -; d_gene: TRBD1; len: 13; j_gene: TRBJ2-4; CDR3nt: TGTGCCAGCACCGGACAGGGCGGGAACATTCAGTACTTC; CDR3aa: CASTGQGGNIQYF
v_gene: TRBV6-5; abundance: -; d_gene: TRBD1; len: 14; j_gene: TRBJ1-2; CDR3nt: TGTGCCAGCAGCAGGACAGGGGGCGCGGGGGGCTACACCTTC; CDR3aa: CASSRTGGAGGYTF
v_gene: TRBV28; abundance: -; d_gene: TRBD1; len: 12; j_gene: TRBJ1-2; CDR3nt: TGTGCCTCGGGACAGGGAGATAATGGCTACACCTTC; CDR3aa: CASGQGDNGYTF
v_gene: TRBV30; abundance: -; d_gene: -; len: 11; j_gene: TRBJ1-4; CDR3nt: TGTGCCTGGGGCACAGTTGAAAAACTGTTTTTT; CDR3aa: CAWGTVEKLFF
v_gene: TRBV3-1/TRBV3-2; abundance: -; d_gene: TRBD2; len: 15; j_gene: TRBJ2-1; CDR3nt: TGTGCCAGCAGCCAGCTAGCGGGGGTGGGCAGTGAGCAGTTCTTC; CDR3aa: CASSQLAGVGSEQFF
v_gene: TRBV7-6; abundance: few; d_gene: -; len: 15; j_gene: TRBJ1-3; CDR3nt: TGTGCCAGCAGCCCGTTTGGGCACTCTGGAAACACCATATATTTT; CDR3aa: CASSPFGHSGNTIYF